This T cell receptor beta chain was obtained from a study of T cell responses to AZD1222 COVID-19 vaccine. Profiling relied on immunoSEQ multiplex PCR, and the TCRdb table lists in-frame clones only, not all of them. The sample consists of around 140,000 clones, roughly 92% of them appearing once. The CDR3 loop spans 14 amino acids. Deletions cut 1 base from V and 1 base from J, with 6 bases between. The germline V gene encodes CDR1 KGHDR and CDR2 SFDVKD. This TCR came from an adult in good health. The specimen comprised peripheral blood, sampled on day 0 of AZD1222 vaccination. V and J are TRBV24-1 and TRBJ1-2; D gene ambiguous. CDR3 protein: CATSDFRSNYGYTF. CDR3 bases: TGTGCCACCAGTGATTTCCGCAGTAACTATGGCTACACCTTC.